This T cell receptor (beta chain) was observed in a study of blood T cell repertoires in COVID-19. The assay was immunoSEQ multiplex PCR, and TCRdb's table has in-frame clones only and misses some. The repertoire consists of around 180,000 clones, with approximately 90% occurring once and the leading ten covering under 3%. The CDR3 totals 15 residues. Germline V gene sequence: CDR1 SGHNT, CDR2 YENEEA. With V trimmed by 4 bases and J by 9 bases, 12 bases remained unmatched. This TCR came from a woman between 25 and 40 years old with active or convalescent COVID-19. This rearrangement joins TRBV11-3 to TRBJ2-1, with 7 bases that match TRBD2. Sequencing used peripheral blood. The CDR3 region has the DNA TGTGCCAGCAGCTCCCGGACTAGTACGGGCGGTGAGCAGTTCTTC. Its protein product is CASSSRTSTGGEQFF.